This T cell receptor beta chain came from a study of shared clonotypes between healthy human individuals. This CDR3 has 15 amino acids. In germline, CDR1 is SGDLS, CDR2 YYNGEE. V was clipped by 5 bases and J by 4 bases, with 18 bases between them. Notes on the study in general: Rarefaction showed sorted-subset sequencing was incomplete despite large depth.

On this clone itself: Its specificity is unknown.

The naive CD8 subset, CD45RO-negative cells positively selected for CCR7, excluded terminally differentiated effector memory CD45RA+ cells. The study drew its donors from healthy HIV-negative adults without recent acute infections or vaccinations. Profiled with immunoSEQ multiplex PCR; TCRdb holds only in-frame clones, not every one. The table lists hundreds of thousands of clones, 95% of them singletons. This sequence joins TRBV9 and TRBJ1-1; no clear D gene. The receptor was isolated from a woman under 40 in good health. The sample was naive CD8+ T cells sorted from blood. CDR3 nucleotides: TGTGCCAGCAGTGAAGAGAAGGGAAGCGGCACTGAAGCTTTCTTT. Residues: CASSEEKGSGTEAFF.